This TCR beta chain was captured in a study of blood T cells in healthy people across ages. Comment on this clonotype: Its matching antigen is unknown.

General study results and limits: The unsorted PBMCs prevented any conclusive comparison of naive versus antigen-experienced cells.

A second about 6 to 12 cycle PCR used barcoded and J-beta primers. One entry per CDR3 protein, called by TCRdb with MiXCR from the 5' RACE reads. The sample has hundreds of thousands of distinct CDR3 sequences, around a quarter seen once. Germline V lookup: CDR1 SGHAT, CDR2 FQNNGV. After removal of 7 bases from V and 7 bases from J, the junction contained 8 bases not matched to a gene. This CDR3 is built from 14 residues. The sample also formed part of further work on T cells of mothers and their children.

The J gene is TRBJ1-4, the V gene TRBV11-2; 8 bases align to TRBD1. The TCR was taken from a boy aged 5-17 years in good health. Sequencing input: blood. As DNA, the CDR3 is TGTGCCAGCACCAAAGTCGGGACAGGTGAAAAACTGTTTTTT. Translation gives CASTKVGTGEKLFF.